Listed below are T cell receptor beta chains from one sample, sequenced in a study of T cell changes during pregnancy in multiple sclerosis. Data came from immunoSEQ multiplex PCR; TCRdb stores just in-frame clones and leaves some out. The profile shows 70,000 to 95,000 clones, roughly nine tenths of them singletons. The sample in question was peripheral blood, obtained in the second trimester of pregnancy. The source of these receptors is a female donor in good health, enrolled as a control in a pregnancy study. The CDR3 runs from the conserved cysteine through the conserved F or W. Fields, in order: D gene, V gene, CDR3 length, clone size, J gene, CDR3 DNA, CDR3 protein. The D gene is left open where the match is weak. Size tells how often a clone was seen (once, few, many) or the class of an expanded clone, and some rows leave it out.

-	TRBV7-6	13	-	TRBJ2-7	TGTGCCAGCAGCTCACAGGGCCCCTACGAGCAGTACTTC	CASSSQGPYEQYF
-	TRBV5-6	12	-	TRBJ1-1	TGTGCCAGCAGTTACAAGTGGACTGAAGCTTTCTTT	CASSYKWTEAFF
-	TRBV7-2	15	-	TRBJ1-3	TGTGCCAGCAGCGTTGACGGGAACTCTGGAAACACCATATATTTT	CASSVDGNSGNTIYF
-	TRBV6-1	14	-	TRBJ2-5	TGTGCCAGCAGTGGACAGCCGTACCAAGAGACCCAGTACTTC	CASSGQPYQETQYF
TRBD2	TRBV2	16	-	TRBJ2-7	TGTGCCAGAGGGACTAGCGGGGCCATAGAATCCTACGAGCAGTACTTC	CARGTSGAIESYEQYF
-	TRBV6-4	14	-	TRBJ2-7	TGTGCCAGCAGTGGGGAAGGGGATAACTACGAGCAGTACTTC	CASSGEGDNYEQYF
TRBD1	TRBV5-6	13	-	TRBJ1-2	TGTGCCAGCAGCTTTGTGGACAGGGATGGCTACACCTTC	CASSFVDRDGYTF
TRBD1	TRBV7-3	14	-	TRBJ1-2	TGTGCCAGCAGCGACCGACAGGGGGCAGGAGGCTACACCTTC	CASSDRQGAGGYTF
-	TRBV11-2	13	few	TRBJ1-4	TGTGCCAGCAGCCCCCAAATGGAGGAAAAACTGTTTTTT	CASSPQMEEKLFF
TRBD1	TRBV15	19	-	TRBJ1-5	TGTGCCACCAGCAGAGATCTTACAGGGGGGACCACTAGCAATCAGCCCCAGCATTTT	CATSRDLTGGTTSNQPQHF
-	TRBV19	13	-	TRBJ1-4	TGTGCCAGTAGTATCTGGGGGGATGAAAAACTGTTTTTT	CASSIWGDEKLFF
TRBD1	TRBV4-1	16	-	TRBJ2-1	TGCGCCAGCAGCCAAGGGGACAGGGAAACAAACAATGAGCAGTTCTTC	CASSQGDRETNNEQFF
TRBD1	TRBV7-3	13	-	TRBJ2-5	TGTGCCAGCAGCTCGGACAGGGGTGAGACCCAGTACTTC	CASSSDRGETQYF
-	TRBV11-1	15	once	TRBJ1-1	TGTGCCAGCAGCCCCCGGGGGGGGGTTGGCACTGAAGCTTTCTTT	CASSPRGGVGTEAFF
TRBD1	TRBV28	16	-	TRBJ2-7	TGTGCCAGCAGCCGGGGACAGCTCGGGTTCCCCTACGAGCAGTACTTC	CASSRGQLGFPYEQYF
TRBD1	TRBV7-9	15	-	TRBJ2-3	TGTGCCAGCAGCTTAAGGGGACAGGGCACAGATACGCAGTATTTT	CASSLRGQGTDTQYF
TRBD2	TRBV5-1	15	-	TRBJ2-5	TGCGCCAGCAGCGGGACTAGCGGCGGCCAAGAGACCCAGTACTTC	CASSGTSGGQETQYF
-	TRBV15	15	-	TRBJ2-3	TGTGCCACCAACCAGGGCGCAGGGGCCACAGATACGCAGTATTTT	CATNQGAGATDTQYF
TRBD1	TRBV4-3	15	-	TRBJ1-1	TGCGCCAGCAGCCAAGCAGGACAGGGGACACCTGAAGCTTTCTTT	CASSQAGQGTPEAFF
TRBD1	TRBV2	12	once	TRBJ2-7	TGTGCCAGCAGTGGGACAGGCGGCGAGCAGTACTTC	CASSGTGGEQYF
TRBD2	TRBV5-5	15	once	TRBJ2-5	TGTGCCAGCAGCTTTCTAGCGGGGGGTCAAGAGACCCAGTACTTC	CASSFLAGGQETQYF
-	TRBV5-5	15	-	TRBJ1-4	TGTGCCAGCAGTTACACCGGGAGCACTAATGAAAAACTGTTTTTT	CASSYTGSTNEKLFF
-	TRBV19	15	once	TRBJ1-1	TGTGCCAGTAGGAGGTCCTCCCCCACGAACACTGAAGCTTTCTTT	CASRRSSPTNTEAFF
-	TRBV5-1	20	-	TRBJ2-1	TGCGCCAGCAGCTTGCCCGTCCAAGGGGGCAAATCGGGAGTCTACAATGAGCAGTTCTTC	CASSLPVQGGKSGVYNEQFF
-	TRBV19	15	-	TRBJ1-1	TGTGCCAGTAGTCTCCCCGGGCTTGAGGGAACTGAAGCTTTCTTT	CASSLPGLEGTEAFF
TRBD1	TRBV19	15	-	TRBJ2-2	TGTGCCAGTATTTCAGGGACAGGGTCCACCGGGGAGCTGTTTTTT	CASISGTGSTGELFF
-	TRBV9	14	once	TRBJ1-5	TGTGCCAGCAGCGCCGCGGGGGGGGTCCAGCCCCAGCATTTT	CASSAAGGVQPQHF
-	TRBV28	20	-	TRBJ2-7	TGTGCCAGCAGCTCGTACACCTGGGGCCCGAGATACAGGCCTACCTACGAGCAGTACTTC	CASSSYTWGPRYRPTYEQYF
-	TRBV7-9	15	-	TRBJ2-5	TGTGCCAGCAGCTTATCCGATGGGGCCCAGGAGACCCAGTACTTC	CASSLSDGAQETQYF
TRBD1	TRBV7-9	15	-	TRBJ1-4	TGTGCCAGCAGCCCCCCAGACAGGGGAAATGAAAAACTGTTTTTT	CASSPPDRGNEKLFF
TRBD1	TRBV7-9	13	-	TRBJ1-2	TGTGCCAGCACCTACAGGGGATTGGAAGGCTACACCTTC	CASTYRGLEGYTF
-	TRBV11-1	15	-	TRBJ1-1	TGTGCCAGCAGCTCTGACTCACCAATGAACACTGAAGCTTTCTTT	CASSSDSPMNTEAFF
-	TRBV11-2	16	-	TRBJ2-2	TGTGCCAGCAGCTTAAGACATAGTACGGACACCGGGGAGCTGTTTTTT	CASSLRHSTDTGELFF
TRBD1	TRBV6-6	15	-	TRBJ2-7	TGTGCCAGCAGTTACTTTACGACAGGGGGAAGTGAGCAGTACTTC	CASSYFTTGGSEQYF
TRBD1	TRBV19	15	-	TRBJ2-3	TGTGCCACCCGGGGGGGACAGGGGGCGGGAGATACGCAGTATTTT	CATRGGQGAGDTQYF
-	TRBV6-1	13	-	TRBJ1-5	TGTGCCAGCATGAGAACCAGCAATCAGCCCCAGCATTTT	CASMRTSNQPQHF
TRBD1	TRBV19	16	-	TRBJ2-2	TGTGCCAGTAGGAACGACAGGGATGGCGACACCGGGGAGCTGTTTTTT	CASRNDRDGDTGELFF
TRBD2	TRBV4-1	16	-	TRBJ2-1	TGCGCCAGCAGCCAAGGGAGGCGGGGGGGCCAGAATGAGCAGTTCTTC	CASSQGRRGGQNEQFF
-	TRBV4-3	17	-	TRBJ1-1	TGCGCCAGCAGCCAAACAGAAAAGGGGGTCCATAACACTGAAGCTTTCTTT	CASSQTEKGVHNTEAFF
-	TRBV14	17	once	TRBJ2-3	TGTGCCAGCAGTCAAGATAGGGGCGACCGTAATTCAGATACGCAGTATTTT	CASSQDRGDRNSDTQYF
TRBD2	TRBV4-3	16	-	TRBJ2-5	TGCGCCAGCAGCCAAGACCCAGCGGGGGTGCAAGAGACCCAGTACTTC	CASSQDPAGVQETQYF
-	TRBV15	13	-	TRBJ1-2	TGTGCCACCAGCTCCTGGACACGGAATGGCTACACCTTC	CATSSWTRNGYTF
-	TRBV28	12	-	TRBJ2-5	TGTGCCAGCAGTTTGCGGAGAGAGACCCAGTACTTC	CASSLRRETQYF
-	TRBV5-1	13	-	TRBJ2-3	TGCGCCAGCAGCTCCGGGGATCTGGATACGCAGTATTTT	CASSSGDLDTQYF
TRBD2	TRBV6-5	13	-	TRBJ2-1	TGTGCCAGCAAGAGCGGGGGGATGAATGAGCAGTTCTTC	CASKSGGMNEQFF
-	TRBV18	14	once	TRBJ1-2	TGTGCCAGCTCACCCCGCCTCAGCGGTGATGGCTACACCTTC	CASSPRLSGDGYTF
TRBD2	TRBV29-1	14	-	TRBJ2-1	TGCAGCACCTCAGGGACTAGCGGGGGGGCCGAGAGGTTCTTC	CSTSGTSGGAERFF
TRBD1	TRBV10-3	16	few	TRBJ2-7	TGTGCCATCAGTGACCCTAGGGGGCTTAAGTCCTACGAGCAGTACTTC	CAISDPRGLKSYEQYF
TRBD2	TRBV5-5	15	-	TRBJ2-7	TGTGCCAGCAGCTTGTCCAGCGGGGGGGCCTACGAGCAGTACTTC	CASSLSSGGAYEQYF
-	TRBV5-5	13	-	TRBJ1-5	TGTGCCAGCAGCTCGGGAGGGATGCAGCCCCAGCATTTT	CASSSGGMQPQHF
-	TRBV7-2	18	-	TRBJ2-2	TGTGCCAGCAGCTACGCCCCCCTGAGGCCCGGGATACCCGGGGAGCTGTTTTTT	CASSYAPLRPGIPGELFF
TRBD1	TRBV11-2	17	-	TRBJ1-5	TGTGCCAGCAGCTTAGGGTCGGTCAGGGGGCTTCATCAGCCCCAGCATTTT	CASSLGSVRGLHQPQHF
TRBD1	TRBV30	21	-	TRBJ1-3	TGTGCCTGGGGCTACTGGGACAGCCCCTCCACAAGCCTCGCGATTGGAAACACCATATATTTT	CAWGYWDSPSTSLAIGNTIYF